The subject of this entry is one T cell receptor (beta chain). The antigen remains undetermined. Using its own MiXCR run on the 5' RACE reads, TCRdb lists one record per CDR3 protein. Altogether roughly 720,000 distinct CDR3 sequences are present, roughly 20% being singletons, with the ten largest covering around 14%. The data originate from a study of identical twins. Overall study results and limits: Monozygotic twins shared more out-of-frame TCR alpha than recombination models predicted.

Germline V lookup: CDR1 SGHRS, CDR2 YFSETQ. The CDR3 is made up of 16 amino acids. Trimming took 0 bases from V and 2 from J; bases not matched to a gene: 7. These same records also appear under a second study, on T cells expressing NK-cell markers.

The chain links TRBV5-1 to TRBJ2-7; the match to TRBD1 covers 8 bases. Sequenced: PBMCs. This sequence was found in a young woman in good health. In DNA form, the CDR3 reads TGCGCCAGCAGCTTGGGGAACAACAGGGGGACCTACGAGCAGTACTTC. Its translation: CASSLGNNRGTYEQYF. The full variable domain, in which reference TRBV5-1 and TRBJ2-7 provide the parts outside the CDR3, is KAGVTQTPRYLIKTRGQQVTLSCSPISGHRSVSWYQQTPGQGLQFLFEYFSETQRNKGNFPGRFSGRQFSNSRSEMNVSTLELGDSALYLCASSLGNNRGTYEQYFGPGTRLTVT.